Following are 4 T cell receptor beta chains from one sample sequenced in a study of CD8+ T cells in alopecia areata. Extracted RNA was reverse transcribed into cDNA, the sequencing template. The protocol was immunoSEQ multiplex PCR, while the TCRdb copy is restricted to in-frame clones and leaves out a portion. Among some 150,000 clones listed, about 60% were seen once. The specimen comprised CD4+ T cells sorted from blood, sampled at week 0. All receptors come from a human donor with alopecia areata.

Details on this clone: Other DNA sequences within the sample encode an identical CDR3. The chain uses TRBV5-1 and TRBJ2-5, with TRBD2 matching over 7 bases. Germline-derived CDR1 and CDR2 are SGHRS and YFSETQ. V trimming: 2 bases; J trimming: 4 bases; junction bases outside the gene matches: 2. CDR3 size: 13 residues. This chain's CDR3 is CASSFGGSETQYF. Here the CDR3 DNA reads TGCGCCAGCAGCTTCGGGGGGTCAGAGACCCAGTACTTC.

CDR3 sequence: CAWSVRFRDTEAFF. The CDR3 DNA sequence: TGTGCCTGGAGTGTAAGGTTCCGGGATACTGAAGCTTTCTTT. This sequence joins TRBV30 and TRBJ1-1; D remains unclear. Trimming took 0 bases from V and 5 from J, leaving 13 bases between them. This CDR3 is 14 amino acids long. Germline V gene lookup returns CDR1 GTSNPN and CDR2 SVGIG (reference sequence).

This chain joins TRBV7-2 and TRBJ2-5; TRBD2 aligns across 10 bases. Unmatched junction bases numbered 9, after V lost 5 bases and J lost 0 bases. CDR1 SGHTA and CDR2 FQGNSA come from the germline V gene. The CDR3 totals 17 residues. CDR3 residues: CASSPSPSGGNQETQYF. The DNA for the CDR3 is TGTGCCAGCAGCCCATCCCCTAGCGGGGGAAACCAAGAGACCCAGTACTTC.

The rearrangement uses TRBV5-4 and TRBJ2-5; possibly TRBD2 for D (6 bases). CDR1 and CDR2 from the germline V gene are SGHNT and YYREEE (reference sequence). The V end lost 4 bases, the J end lost 2 bases, and 15 bases lay between the germline ends. This CDR3 is 15 amino acids long. CDR3 DNA sequence: TGTGCCAGCAGCGGTAGCGGTGGGGTACAAGAGACCCAGTACTTC. Translating it yields CASSGSGGVQETQYF.